Detailed here is one TCR beta chain. What it binds is unknown. The V end lost 2 bases, the J end lost 4 bases, and 8 bases lay between the germline ends. CDR3 length: 14 amino acids. Germline V gene data show CDR1 as SGHTA and CDR2 as FQGTGA. Unique-molecular-identifier-tagged TCR beta cDNA libraries were used. TCRdb reprocessed the PCR reads via MiXCR and lists one record per CDR3 protein. The sample carries a few hundred thousand distinct CDR3 sequences, approximately 34% recorded once. This sample was included in a study of post-analysis software for immune sequencing data. Broader study findings: Included in a set of a few TRBV segments more frequent in patients than controls were TRBV5-6, TRBV5-1 and TRBV20-1.

The chain links TRBV7-3 to TRBJ2-2; D not resolved. This sequence was found in a girl aged 10-17 years with multiple sclerosis. The sample consisted of blood. CDR3 DNA: TGTGCCAGCAGCTTAGGACGGAGCACCGGGGAGCTGTTTTTT. Amino acid sequence: CASSLGRSTGELFF.